This T cell receptor beta chain was sequenced for a study of blood T cell repertoires in COVID-19. Study-level background: Samples representing acute and convalescent COVID-19 were sourced from the United States, Italy and Spain. Sources were T cells, B-cell-depleted T cells, or PBMCs; the material itself was cDNA or gDNA.

Per the original methods: Estimation of nucleated cell counts relied on the amplification of reference gene primers. Using immunoSEQ multiplex PCR, the repertoire was profiled, and TCRdb retains in-frame clones only, with some absent. The V and J calls and clone size were taken over from that table, and D and trimming were inferred from the DNA. Among approximately 210,000 clones listed, around 88% were seen once. The V and J ends lost 3 bases and 9 bases, in that order; junction bases with no gene match: 8. Germline-derived CDR1 and CDR2 are LNHNV and YYDKDF (reference sequence). This CDR3 contains 15 residues.

Material: peripheral blood. The TCR was taken from a man between 18 and 29 years old with active or convalescent COVID-19. The V gene is TRBV15, the J gene TRBJ1-1; TRBD1 matches at 12 bases. The CDR3 loop reads CATSRPGQGARQAFF. The CDR3 nucleotides are TGTGCCACCAGCAGGCCGGGACAGGGGGCCCGACAAGCTTTCTTT.